One and the same sample provided the 16 T cell receptor beta chains below, sequenced in a study of blood T cell repertoires in COVID-19. Here immunoSEQ multiplex PCR was the method, and the copy in TCRdb shows in-frame clones only, minus some. The sample carries about 140,000 clones, around 82% recorded once. Sequenced: peripheral blood. The receptors derive from a human donor in a cohort sampled during active COVID-19.

The rearrangement joins TRBV4-1 to TRBJ2-3, with TRBD1 identical over 9 bases. The CDR3 totals 15 residues. The V gene's germline CDR1 is MGHRA and CDR2 YSYEKL. V was pared by 1 base and J by 1 base, with 0 bases of the junction left unmatched. The CDR3 here is CASSQGQGGTDTQYF. DNA for the CDR3: TGCGCCAGCAGCCAAGGACAGGGGGGCACAGATACGCAGTATTTT.

The V and J genes are TRBV7-3 and TRBJ2-3, with no clear D. Trimming shortened V by 2 bases and J by 0 bases, and 6 bases separated the two germline ends. The germline V gene encodes CDR1 SGHTA and CDR2 FQGTGA. The CDR3 contains 14 residues. The CDR3 sequence: CASSLAYSTDTQYF. CDR3 DNA: TGTGCCAGCAGCTTAGCGTACAGCACAGATACGCAGTATTTT.

The chain employs TRBV6-5 and TRBJ2-2, with 7 bases lining up with TRBD1. Trimming removed 5 bases from V and 7 bases from J; junction bases left unmatched: 10. CDR1 is MNHEY, CDR2 SVGAGI, per germline. This CDR3 region has 15 residues. Written as DNA, the CDR3 is TGTGCCAGCAGTCAGCAGGGGGTTGTTGGCGGGGAGCTGTTTTTT. Protein: CASSQQGVVGGELFF.

This clone was recorded once. DNA for the CDR3: TGTGCCAGCAGCACCCGGCTAGCGAGCACAGATACGCAGTATTTT. This sequence encodes CASSTRLASTDTQYF. V is TRBV11-3 and J is TRBJ2-3; tentative D call: TRBD2 (6 bases). Germline loops: CDR1 SGHNT, CDR2 YENEEA. This CDR3 has 15 amino acids. Trimming removed 5 bases from V and 0 bases from J, with 12 bases in between.

This chain uses TRBV3-1 (or the pseudogene TRBV3-2) with TRBJ1-1; D perhaps matches TRBD1 (5 bases). There are 12 residues in the CDR3. V was shortened by 1 base and J by 11 bases, with 11 bases between the two germline ends. The germline gives CDR1 LGHDT, CDR2 YNNKEL (reference sequence). The CDR3 nucleotides read TGTGCCAGCAGCCAAGCGGGGGTGCTGGCTTTCTTT. This sequence encodes CASSQAGVLAFF.

The chain joins TRBV7-9 to TRBJ1-1; D unresolved. With 0 bases removed from V and 1 base from J, the gap between germline ends came to 9 bases. The CDR3 is made up of 15 amino acids. Germline CDR1 reads SEHNR; CDR2 reads FQNEAQ (reference sequence). The CDR3 coding sequence is TGTGCCAGCAGCTTAGCGCTGACGGGGAACACTGAAGCTTTCTTT. Translated: CASSLALTGNTEAFF.

V and J are TRBV5-1 and TRBJ2-5, with D unclear. Germline-derived CDR1 and CDR2 are SGHRS and YFSETQ. Trimming took off 1 base at V and 4 bases at J, with 5 bases between the two ends. The CDR3 runs 12 residues. The CDR3 DNA reads as TGCGCCAGCAGCTTGACGGGAGAGACCCAGTACTTC. This translates into CASSLTGETQYF. The variable domain in full, completed from reference TRBV5-1 and TRBJ2-5, reads KAGVTQTPRYLIKTRGQQVTLSCSPISGHRSVSWYQQTPGQGLQFLFEYFSETQRNKGNFPGRFSGRQFSNSRSEMNVSTLELGDSALYLCASSLTGETQYFGPGTRLLVL.

The chain combines TRBV30 with TRBJ1-4, with 8 bases fitting TRBD1. This CDR3 contains 13 residues. Per the germline V gene, CDR1 is GTSNPN and CDR2 is SVGIG (reference sequence). V lost 5 bases and J lost 10; bases outside the gene matches: 9. CDR3 sequence reads: CAWGQGARGKLFF. The CDR3 DNA reads TGTGCCTGGGGGCAGGGGGCGCGTGGAAAACTGTTTTTT.

V and J are TRBV6-1 and TRBJ1-6, with 8 bases that match TRBD1. V dropped 0 bases and J dropped 5; count of bases not matched to a gene: 6. Looked up from germline, CDR1 is MNHNS and CDR2 is SASEGT. The CDR3 extends over 17 amino acids. The CDR3 DNA is TGTGCCAGCAGTGAAGCGGCAGGGGGCTCGAATAATTCACCCCTCCACTTT. Encoded protein: CASSEAAGGSNNSPLHF.

The CDR3 coding sequence is TGTGCCAGCAGCTTAGCGGGACAGAGCACAGATACGCAGTATTTT. It encodes CASSLAGQSTDTQYF. The V call is TRBV7-2, the J call TRBJ2-3, with 7 bases identical to TRBD1. With 0 bases clipped from V and 0 bases from J, the junction kept 0 bases outside the gene matches. Germline V CDR1 and CDR2: SGHTA, FQGNSA. The CDR3 has 15 amino acids.

CDR3 sequence (DNA): TGTGCCAGCAGCTTAGTACGCCAGAGCACAGATACGCAGTATTTT. Residues: CASSLVRQSTDTQYF. This chain links TRBV7-2 with TRBJ2-3; D not certain. V was cut by 1 base and J by 0 bases, with 8 bases left in between. This CDR3 has 15 residues. Germline lookup yields CDR1 SGHTA and CDR2 FQGNSA. Using reference TRBV7-2 and TRBJ2-3 for the parts outside the CDR3, the full variable domain is GAGVSQSPSNKVTEKGKDVELRCDPISGHTALYWYRQSLGQGLEFLIYFQGNSAPDKSGLPSDRFSAERTGGSVSTLTIQRTQQEDSAVYLCASSLVRQSTDTQYFGPGTRLTVL.

This chain links TRBV3-1 (or the pseudogene TRBV3-2) with TRBJ2-2; tentative D call: TRBD2 (5 bases). The CDR3 is made up of 20 amino acids. Germline-derived CDR1 and CDR2 are LGHDT and YNNKEL (reference sequence). V dropped 2 bases and J dropped 2 bases, with 24 bases sitting between them. The CDR3, as DNA: TGTGCCAGCAGCCAAATGCGTAGTTTCCGGGAAACCGGCAACACCGGGGAGCTGTTTTTT. Translated, it gives CASSQMRSFRETGNTGELFF.

The CDR3 DNA follows: TGTGCCAGCAGCTTAAGGCAGGGACTCGCCGGGGAGCTGTTTTTT. This translates into CASSLRQGLAGELFF. This sequence joins TRBV11-3 and TRBJ2-2, with D perhaps matching TRBD2 (6 bases). The CDR3 is 15 amino acids. V gave up 2 bases and J gave up 6 bases, with 13 bases separating them. The germline V gene encodes CDR1 SGHNT and CDR2 YENEEA.

The genes are TRBV10-3 and TRBJ2-1; TRBD2 matches at 8 bases. This CDR3 is built from 14 residues. Germline values: CDR1 ENHRY, CDR2 SYGVKD. Trimming cost V 6 bases and J 7 bases; bases outside gene matches: 8. This chain's CDR3 is CAIRREVLENEQFF. The DNA of the CDR3 is TGTGCCATCAGGCGGGAGGTCCTAGAGAATGAGCAGTTCTTC.

This chain joins TRBV18 and TRBJ1-2; no definite D call. The CDR3 extends over 14 amino acids. CDR1 and CDR2 (germline): KGHSH, LQKENI. V was pared by 5 bases and J by 7 bases, with 17 bases between. The CDR3 nucleotides are TGTGCCAGCTCAGACGACGGGTCGAGCTTTGGCTACACCTTC. Residues: CASSDDGSSFGYTF.

The chain links TRBV11-3 to TRBJ2-7; 8 bases map to TRBD2. In germline, CDR1 is SGHNT, CDR2 YENEEA. Trimming at V came to 5 bases and at J to 2 bases, leaving 8 bases not matched to a gene. This CDR3 is 15 amino acids long. The CDR3 nucleotides read TGTGCCAGCAGCCCCGGCGGGGGGTCTACCTACGAGCAGTACTTC. This sequence encodes CASSPGGGSTYEQYF.